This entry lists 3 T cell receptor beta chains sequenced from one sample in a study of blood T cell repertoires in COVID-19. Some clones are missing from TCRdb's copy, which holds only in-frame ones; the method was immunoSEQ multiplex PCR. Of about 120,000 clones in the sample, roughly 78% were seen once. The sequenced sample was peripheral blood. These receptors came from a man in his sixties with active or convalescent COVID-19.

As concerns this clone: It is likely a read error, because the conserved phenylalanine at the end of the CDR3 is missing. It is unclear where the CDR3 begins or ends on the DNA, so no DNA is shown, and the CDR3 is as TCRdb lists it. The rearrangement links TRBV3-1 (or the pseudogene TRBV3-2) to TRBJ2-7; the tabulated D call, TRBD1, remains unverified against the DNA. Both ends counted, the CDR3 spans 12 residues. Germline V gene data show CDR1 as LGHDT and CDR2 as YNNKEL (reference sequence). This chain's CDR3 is CASSHQTGAKEI.

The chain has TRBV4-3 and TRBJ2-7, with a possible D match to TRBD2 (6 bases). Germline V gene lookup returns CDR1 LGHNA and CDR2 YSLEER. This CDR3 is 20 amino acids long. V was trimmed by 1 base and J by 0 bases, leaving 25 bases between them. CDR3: CASSQGGKDSGNEPSYEQYF. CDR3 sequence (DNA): TGCGCCAGCAGCCAAGGGGGGAAAGATAGCGGAAACGAGCCCTCCTACGAGCAGTACTTC.

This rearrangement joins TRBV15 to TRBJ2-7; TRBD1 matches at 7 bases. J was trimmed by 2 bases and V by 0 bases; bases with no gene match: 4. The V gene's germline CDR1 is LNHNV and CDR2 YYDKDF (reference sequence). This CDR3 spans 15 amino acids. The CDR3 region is CATSRDYGTAYEQYF. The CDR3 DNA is TGTGCCACCAGCAGAGATTACGGGACAGCCTACGAGCAGTACTTC. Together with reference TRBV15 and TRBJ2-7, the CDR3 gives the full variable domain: DAMVIQNPRYQVTQFGKPVTLSCSQTLNHNVMYWYQQKSSQAPKLLFHYYDKDFNNEADTPDNFQSRRPNTSFCFLDIRSPGLGDTAMYLCATSRDYGTAYEQYFGPGTRLTVT.